These 17 T cell receptor beta chains share one sample of origin, sequenced in a study of blood T cell repertoires in COVID-19. Repertoires were generated with immunoSEQ multiplex PCR, while TCRdb's copy carries only in-frame clones and drops some. The profile shows roughly 140,000 clones, around 83% of them singletons. Sequenced sample: peripheral blood. These receptors were taken from a woman aged 55-75 years with COVID-19, enrolled during active disease.

The chain is built from TRBV5-1 and TRBJ1-1; possible D gene TRBD1, 5 bases. V lost 0 bases to trimming and J lost 4 bases, with 16 bases between them. The germline CDR1 and CDR2 sequences are SGHRS and YFSETQ. CDR3 length: 16 amino acids. The CDR3 reads CASSLAGRGTPTEAFF. CDR3 bases: TGCGCCAGCAGCTTGGCCGGGAGGGGAACCCCCACTGAAGCTTTCTTT.

The chain is built from TRBV11-3 and TRBJ1-1; D unresolved. V gave up 1 base and J gave up 1 base, with 7 bases separating them. This CDR3 contains 14 residues. Germline V CDR1 and CDR2: SGHNT, YENEEA. The CDR3 DNA follows: TGTGCCAGCAGCTTAGGGGGAGGGAACACTGAAGCTTTCTTT. Its translation: CASSLGGGNTEAFF. The full variable domain, rest sourced from reference TRBV11-3 and TRBJ1-1, is EAGVVQSPRYKIIEKKQPVAFWCNPISGHNTLYWYLQNLGQGPELLIRYENEEAVDDSQLPKDRFSAERLKGVDSTLKIQPAELGDSAVYLCASSLGGGNTEAFFGQGTRLTVV.

This clone has just a few counts. This chain connects TRBV7-2 to TRBJ1-5; D possibly corresponds to TRBD1 (5 bases). Germline loops: CDR1 SGHTA, CDR2 FQGNSA. This CDR3 comprises 14 residues. Trimming removed 6 bases from V and 5 bases from J, with 14 bases in between. This CDR3 reads CASSPRAGHQPQHF. CDR3 coding DNA: TGTGCCAGCAGTCCGAGGGCGGGGCATCAGCCCCAGCATTTT. The full variable domain, with the rest looked up from reference TRBV7-2 and TRBJ1-5, is GAGVSQSPSNKVTEKGKDVELRCDPISGHTALYWYRQSLGQGLEFLIYFQGNSAPDKSGLPSDRFSAERTGGSVSTLTIQRTQQEDSAVYLCASSPRAGHQPQHFGDGTRLSIL.

Concerning this clone itself: One end of the junction fails to match germline, which may point to a read error. The chain is built from TRBV4-1 and TRBJ1-5; D gene ambiguous. This CDR3 spans 14 amino acids. The germline CDR1 and CDR2 sequences are MGHRA and YSYEKL. The CDR3 sequence is CASSQDRSIQPQHF. In DNA form, the CDR3 reads TGCGCCAGCAGCCAAGATCGGAGCATTCAGCCCCAGCATTTT.

The chain joins TRBV6-5 to TRBJ1-2, with D tentatively TRBD1 (5 bases). Germline CDR1 is MNHEY and CDR2 is SVGAGI. This CDR3 has 15 amino acids. Trimming took off 4 bases at V and 3 bases at J, with 15 bases between the two ends. DNA for the CDR3: TGTGCCAGCAGTTGGCAGGGAAGAGATTACTATGGCTACACCTTC. Translating gives CASSWQGRDYYGYTF.

The V call is TRBV10-1, the J call TRBJ2-7; the D is unclear. This CDR3 spans 12 amino acids. Germline V gene sequence: CDR1 WNHNN, CDR2 SYGVQD (reference sequence). V was pared by 3 bases and J by 1 base, with 4 bases between. The DNA of the CDR3 is TGCGCCAGCAGTGACACATCCTACGAGCAGTACTTC. This sequence encodes CASSDTSYEQYF.

The V call is TRBV12-5, the J call TRBJ1-6, with D maybe TRBD1 (5 bases). Trimming took 0 bases from V and 2 from J, leaving 11 bases between them. CDR1 is LGHNT, CDR2 FRNRAP, per germline. This CDR3 has 17 residues. For the CDR3, the DNA is TGTGCTAGTGGTTTGGTACGTACGGACACCTATAATTCACCCCTCCACTTT. This gives the protein CASGLVRTDTYNSPLHF.

In DNA form, the CDR3 reads TGTGCCAGCAGCATAGAGACAGGGGTAAAGACCCAGTACTTC. Protein sequence: CASSIETGVKTQYF. The V and J genes are TRBV7-6 and TRBJ2-5, with 8 bases matching TRBD1. After removal of 5 bases from V and 6 bases from J, the junction contained 8 bases not matched to a gene. This CDR3 is 14 amino acids long. Germline CDR1 is SGHVS and CDR2 is FNYEAQ.

V usage is TRBV5-6 and J usage is TRBJ2-7, with 7 bases that match TRBD2. CDR3 length equals 14 residues. Germline V gives CDR1 SGHDT, CDR2 YYEEEE. V dropped 4 bases and J dropped 3; count of bases not matched to a gene: 7. DNA for the CDR3: TGTGCCAGCAGCCCTAGCGGATTGAGCTACGAGCAGTACTTC. It specifies CASSPSGLSYEQYF.

This chain uses TRBV18 with TRBJ1-6; 7 nucleotides agree with TRBD1. Germline loops: CDR1 KGHSH, CDR2 LQKENI. The junction had 4 bases not matched to a gene; V was cut back by 1 base and J by 7 bases. The CDR3 runs to 15 residues. Here the CDR3 DNA reads TGTGCCAGCTCACCACTAAAACAGGGGAATTCACCCCTCCACTTT. This translates into CASSPLKQGNSPLHF.

The gene calls are TRBV3-1 (or the pseudogene TRBV3-2) and TRBJ2-1; 8 bases fit TRBD2. CDR1 is LGHDT and CDR2 is YNNKEL in the germline V gene (reference sequence). Germline trimming cut 4 bases from V and 4 bases from J; bases unmatched to any gene: 6. CDR3 length: 15 residues. The CDR3 region is CASSLGLDRYNEQFF. As DNA, the CDR3 is TGTGCCAGCAGCCTGGGACTAGATCGATACAATGAGCAGTTCTTC.

V and J are TRBV19 and TRBJ2-3, with D tentatively TRBD2 (6 bases). The germline V and J ends were trimmed by 7 bases and 0 bases, with 11 bases remaining between them. The CDR3 runs to 14 residues. Per germline, CDR1 LNHDA and CDR2 SQIVND (reference sequence). The CDR3 DNA follows: TGTGCCAGTAAGGCGGGACCTAGCACAGATACGCAGTATTTT. Its protein product is CASKAGPSTDTQYF.

The rearrangement uses TRBV18 and TRBJ2-3, with 8 bases that match TRBD1. Germline V gene sequence: CDR1 KGHSH, CDR2 LQKENI. Trimming cost V 3 bases and J 4 bases; bases outside gene matches: 3. The CDR3 runs 14 residues. The CDR3 DNA reads as TGTGCCAGCTCACCGGAACAGGGGGCAGATACGCAGTATTTT. It encodes CASSPEQGADTQYF.

For this clone: In the same sample, other DNA sequences code for this CDR3. This sequence joins TRBV12-3 or TRBV12-4 and TRBJ1-1; no clear D. The CDR3 consists of 11 residues. V lost 6 bases, J lost 3 bases, and 5 bases lay in between. CDR3 loop: CASSPDTEAFF. CDR3 bases: TGTGCCAGCAGCCCGGACACTGAAGCTTTCTTT.

J is TRBJ1-6 and V is TRBV11-2; D uncertain. Germline CDR1 and CDR2: SGHAT and FQNNGV. V was trimmed by 1 base and J by 4 bases, leaving 14 bases between them. The CDR3 spans 17 residues. As DNA, the CDR3 is TGTGCCAGCAGCTTAGTGGAGGGCTGGGGATATAATTCACCCCTCCACTTT. It translates to CASSLVEGWGYNSPLHF.

This chain connects TRBV19 to TRBJ1-1; tentatively, D is TRBD1 (5 bases). Trimming cost V 2 bases and J 4 bases, with 11 bases left between them. The CDR3 runs to 14 residues. Germline V gene data show CDR1 as LNHDA and CDR2 as SQIVND (reference sequence). Written as DNA, the CDR3 is TGTGCCAGTAGTATACCCCAGGGTATCACTGAAGCTTTCTTT. This translates into CASSIPQGITEAFF.

The chain links TRBV5-1 to TRBJ1-1; the match to TRBD1 covers 8 bases. Germline V lookup: CDR1 SGHRS, CDR2 YFSETQ. This CDR3 has 13 residues. V gave up 4 bases and J gave up 5 bases; unmatched junction bases: 4. CDR3 nucleotide sequence: TGCGCCAGCAGCGTGGACAGGGCGACTGAAGCTTTCTTT. Protein sequence: CASSVDRATEAFF.